These T cell receptor beta chains were read from a single sample in a study of cytomegalovirus exposure and HLA in healthy donors. Clones were read by immunoSEQ multiplex PCR, and TCRdb kept only the in-frame ones, dropping some. The sample lists 65,000 to 75,000 clones, 94% seen once, with 1.5% to 1.7% in the top ten. Sequences were obtained from PBMCs. These receptors were obtained from a man aged 18-30 years in good health and CMV-seropositive. Both conserved end residues are part of each CDR3. D genes are given only for firm matches. Some rows have no size entry. The others give once, few or many, or a class for an expanded clone.

d_call | j_call | v_call | clone_size | cdr3_aa | cdr3_nt
- | TRBJ2-5 | TRBV30 | - | CAWSLQGETQYF | TGTGCCTGGAGCTTACAGGGAGAGACCCAGTACTTC
TRBD2 | TRBJ2-1 | TRBV2 | once | CASRVAGGIFNEQFF | TGTGCCAGCAGGGTAGCGGGAGGGATCTTCAATGAGCAGTTCTTC
TRBD2 | TRBJ2-1 | TRBV6-5 | - | CASSYRTSSYNEQFF | TGTGCCAGCAGTTACCGGACTAGCTCCTACAATGAGCAGTTCTTC
- | TRBJ2-3 | TRBV9 | once | CASSGSPTGAWSDTQYF | TGTGCCAGCAGCGGTAGCCCCACGGGAGCGTGGTCAGATACGCAGTATTTT
TRBD1 | TRBJ2-7 | TRBV7-9 | - | CASSLVDRAYEQYF | TGTGCCAGCAGCTTAGTCGACAGGGCCTACGAGCAGTACTTC
- | TRBJ1-1 | TRBV30 | - | CAWSRGQTEAFF | TGTGCCTGGAGTAGGGGCCAGACTGAAGCTTTCTTT
- | TRBJ1-1 | TRBV18 | - | CASSPNLQGRSTEAFF | TGTGCCAGCTCACCTAACCTCCAGGGGAGATCGACTGAAGCTTTCTTT
- | TRBJ2-7 | TRBV27 | - | CASSSGDEQYF | TGTGCCAGCAGTTCCGGTGACGAGCAGTACTTC
TRBD2 | TRBJ2-7 | TRBV2 | - | CAGGGKYEQYF | TGTGCCGGGGGGGGGAAATACGAGCAGTACTTC
- | TRBJ1-4 | TRBV7-9 | - | CASSLVGTSFEKLFF | TGTGCCAGCAGCTTAGTCGGGACAAGTTTTGAAAAACTGTTTTTT
- | TRBJ2-6 | TRBV6-1 | - | CASSEIRSGANVLTF | TGTGCCAGCAGTGAAATCCGCTCTGGGGCCAACGTCCTGACTTTC
TRBD1 | TRBJ1-5 | TRBV6-6 | - | CASSQGGWPQHF | TGTGCCAGCAGCCAGGGGGGATGGCCCCAGCATTTT
- | TRBJ2-5 | TRBV5-6 | once | CASSLGGVVETQYF | TGTGCCAGCAGCTTAGGGGGAGTTGTGGAGACCCAGTACTTC
TRBD1 | TRBJ2-3 | TRBV2 | - | CASSEGTGSTDTQYF | TGTGCCAGCAGTGAAGGGACAGGGTCGACAGATACGCAGTATTTT
- | TRBJ2-2 | TRBV27 | - | CASSWRGELFF | TGTGCCAGCAGTTGGAGGGGGGAGCTGTTTTTT
TRBD1 | TRBJ2-5 | TRBV30 | - | CAWGRRGIGETQYF | TGTGCCTGGGGCCGCAGGGGGATTGGAGAGACCCAGTACTTC
- | TRBJ1-2 | TRBV5-4 | - | CASSRRGNYGYTF | TGTGCCAGCAGCCGGCGGGGTAACTATGGCTACACCTTC
- | TRBJ2-1 | TRBV21-1 | - | CASSKVKREGYNEQFF | TGTGCCAGCAGCAAAGTGAAGCGGGAGGGGTACAATGAGCAGTTCTTC
- | TRBJ1-4 | TRBV2 | - | CASSEGTIPEKLFF | TGTGCCAGCAGTGAAGGGACAATTCCTGAAAAACTGTTTTTT
TRBD1 | TRBJ2-7 | TRBV27 | - | CASSPATGFGEQYF | TGTGCCAGCAGCCCTGCGACAGGGTTCGGCGAGCAGTACTTC
TRBD2 | TRBJ2-7 | TRBV6-1 | - | CASSGLRGSHEQYF | TGTGCCAGCAGTGGTCTGCGGGGGTCCCACGAGCAGTACTTC
TRBD2 | TRBJ2-4 | TRBV5-8 | - | CASSYGGASGAKNIQYF | TGTGCCAGCAGTTATGGTGGGGCTAGCGGAGCCAAAAACATTCAGTACTTC
- | TRBJ2-7 | TRBV13 | - | CASSLPGLGYEQYF | TGTGCCAGCAGCTTACCAGGGCTTGGGTACGAGCAGTACTTC
- | TRBJ1-1 | TRBV11-3 | - | CASSLEGGRITEAFF | TGTGCCAGCAGCTTAGAAGGGGGACGCATCACTGAAGCTTTCTTT
TRBD1 | TRBJ2-7 | TRBV6-1 | - | CASSGDWTGYSYEQYF | TGTGCCAGCAGTGGAGACTGGACAGGGTACTCCTACGAGCAGTACTTC
TRBD1 | TRBJ2-1 | TRBV6-1 | - | CASSETGYLIVEQFF | TGTGCCAGCAGTGAGACAGGGTATTTAATCGTTGAGCAGTTCTTC